The T cell receptor (beta chain) under discussion was sequenced for a study of spatial heterogeneity in lung cancer. This clonotype showed up many times. As yet, its antigen is unknown. Points from the study as a whole: Resection saw ubiquitous expanded tumor TCRs appear in blood more than follow-up did.

A single record per CDR3 protein comes from TCRdb applying MiXCR to the 5' RACE reads. The sample has 25,000 or so distinct CDR3 sequences; about 3% are singletons. Trimming cost V 5 bases and J 6 bases, with 11 bases left between them. Looked up from germline, CDR1 is SGHVS and CDR2 is FNYEAQ. CDR3 size: 13 residues. The sample's time point: sample taken at primary tumor resection. In each case, whole RNA from tumor, nontumor lung or frozen PBMC was sequenced unsorted. Samples were obtained from some 72 donors, all untreated early-stage non-small cell lung cancer patients. This specimen was PBMCs, taken at surgery. The clonotype originates from a female donor with early-stage non-small cell lung cancer. The V call is TRBV7-6, the J call TRBJ1-5; D call uncertain. CDR3 protein: CASSLEGLQPQHF. CDR3 nucleotides: TGTGCCAGCAGCCTGGAGGGCCTTCAGCCCCAGCATTTT.